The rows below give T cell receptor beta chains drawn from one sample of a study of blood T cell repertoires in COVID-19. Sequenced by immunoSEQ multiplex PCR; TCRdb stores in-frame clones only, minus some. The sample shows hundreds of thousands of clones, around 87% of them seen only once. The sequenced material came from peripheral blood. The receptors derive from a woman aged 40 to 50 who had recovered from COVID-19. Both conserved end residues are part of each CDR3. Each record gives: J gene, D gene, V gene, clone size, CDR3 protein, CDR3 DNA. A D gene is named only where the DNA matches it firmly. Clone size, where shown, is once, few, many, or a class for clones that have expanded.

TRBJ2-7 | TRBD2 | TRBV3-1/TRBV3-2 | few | CASSQFLAVGEQYF | TGTGCCAGCAGCCAATTCCTAGCGGTAGGCGAGCAGTACTTC
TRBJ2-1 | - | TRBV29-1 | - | CSVTTQNNEQFF | TGCAGCGTGACTACCCAAAACAATGAGCAGTTCTTC
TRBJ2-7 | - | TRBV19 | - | CASSISSGSYEQYF | TGTGCCAGTAGTATTTCTTCCGGCTCCTACGAGCAGTACTTC
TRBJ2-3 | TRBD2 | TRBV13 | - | CASSSAGAGGPDTQYF | TGTGCCAGCAGCTCAGCCGGGGCGGGGGGGCCAGATACGCAGTATTTT
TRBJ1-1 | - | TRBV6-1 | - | CASSETGLNTEAFF | TGTGCCAGCAGTGAAACAGGCCTGAACACTGAAGCTTTCTTT
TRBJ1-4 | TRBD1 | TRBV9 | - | CASSPRQGKGEKLFF | TGTGCCAGCAGCCCCCGACAGGGGAAAGGTGAAAAACTGTTTTTT
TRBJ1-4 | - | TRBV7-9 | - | CASSLVGGKATNEKLFF | TGTGCCAGCAGCTTAGTGGGCGGGAAAGCAACTAATGAAAAACTGTTTTTT
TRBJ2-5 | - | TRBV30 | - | CAWSVLFEETQYF | TGTGCCTGGAGTGTACTATTTGAGGAGACCCAGTACTTC
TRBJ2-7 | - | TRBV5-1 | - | CASSLGDPSSYEQYF | TGCGCCAGCAGCTTGGGAGATCCGAGCTCCTACGAGCAGTACTTC
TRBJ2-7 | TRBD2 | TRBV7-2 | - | CASSPGRGKVYEQYF | TGTGCCAGCAGCCCGGGGCGGGGGAAGGTCTACGAGCAGTACTTC
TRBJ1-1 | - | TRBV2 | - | CASSEGGARTEAFF | TGTGCCAGCAGTGAGGGGGGGGCGCGTACTGAAGCTTTCTTT
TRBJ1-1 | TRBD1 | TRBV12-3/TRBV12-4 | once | CASRQNRGKAFF | TGTGCCAGCAGGCAGAACAGGGGGAAAGCTTTCTTT
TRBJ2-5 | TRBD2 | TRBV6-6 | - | CASSPLTASGLAGGGETQYF | TGTGCCAGCAGTCCCTTGACGGCTTCGGGACTAGCGGGGGGTGGGGAGACCCAGTACTTC
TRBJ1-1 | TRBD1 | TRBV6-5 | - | CASSSGQRGTEAFF | TGTGCCAGCAGTTCGGGACAGAGGGGGACTGAAGCTTTCTTT